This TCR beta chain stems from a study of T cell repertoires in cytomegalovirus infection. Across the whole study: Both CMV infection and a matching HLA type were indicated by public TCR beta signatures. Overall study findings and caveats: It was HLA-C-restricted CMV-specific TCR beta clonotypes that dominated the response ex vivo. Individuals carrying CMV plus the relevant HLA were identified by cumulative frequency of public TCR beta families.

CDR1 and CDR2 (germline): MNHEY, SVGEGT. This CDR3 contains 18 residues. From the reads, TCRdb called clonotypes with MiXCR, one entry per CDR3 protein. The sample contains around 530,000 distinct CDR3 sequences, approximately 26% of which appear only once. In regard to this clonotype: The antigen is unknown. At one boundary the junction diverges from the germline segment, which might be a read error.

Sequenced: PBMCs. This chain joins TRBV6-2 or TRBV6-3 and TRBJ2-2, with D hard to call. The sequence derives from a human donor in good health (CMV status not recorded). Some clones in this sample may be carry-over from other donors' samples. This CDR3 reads CAGSSTSVHSANTGELFF. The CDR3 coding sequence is TGTGCCGGCAGTTCAACCTCAGTCCACTCGGCGAACACCGGGGAGCTGTTTTTT.